The 3 T cell receptor beta chains reported below all come from one sample, sequenced in a study of shared clonotypes between healthy human individuals (dated by TCRdb to 2020 to 2022). Libraries came from the immunoSEQ multiplex PCR assay. In its TCRdb copy, this immuneACCESS table keeps in-frame sequences only and misses some clones. Where compared with another copy, unresolved V genes explain less than half of these, and the others have no known cause. For this sample the table gives about 1 million clones, of which around 78% were detected only once. The ten largest clones add up to 0.4% to 0.55% of the sample. Sequenced input: memory CD4+ T cells from PBMCs. The sample's cell subset or site label, decoded: CD45RA-negative fraction. The receptors stem from a man aged 18 to 35 in good health. Some clones in this sample may be carry-over from other donors' samples.

Only a few counts were recorded for this clone. DNA for the CDR3: TGTGCCAGCAGCCGGACTCAAGGTATGCAGTACTTC. The encoded protein is CASSRTQGMQYF. The chain carries TRBV5-4 and TRBJ2-7; D is possibly TRBD2 (5 bases). The CDR3 length is 12 residues. Germline lookup yields CDR1 SGHNT and CDR2 YYREEE (reference sequence). V was pared by 4 bases and J by 9 bases, with 14 bases between.

The V gene is TRBV20-1, the J gene TRBJ2-1, with D possibly TRBD2 on 5 matching bases. The V gene's germline CDR1 is DFQATT and CDR2 SNEGSKA (reference sequence). The CDR3 is 11 residues long. Trimming pared 3 bases from V and 14 bases from J, leaving 14 bases between. CDR3 protein: CSARDPGSEFF. The CDR3, as DNA: TGCAGTGCTAGGGATCCGGGATCTGAGTTCTTC.

This chain links TRBV5-4 with TRBJ2-3; a possible D gene is TRBD2 (5 bases). The CDR3 sequence is 14 residues long. From germline, CDR1 is SGHNT and CDR2 YYREEE (reference sequence). Trimming took off 3 bases at V and 4 bases at J, with 12 bases between the two ends. Here the CDR3 DNA reads TGTGCCAGCAGCTCAGCTAGCCCCGCAGATACGCAGTATTTT. This gives the protein CASSSASPADTQYF.